This TCR beta chain was identified during a study of blood T cell repertoires in COVID-19. Study-level information: Whether acute or convalescent, the COVID-19 samples came from the United States, Italy and Spain. T cells, B-cell-depleted T cells, or PBMCs provided the cDNA or gDNA that served as material.

A word on this clone: The DNA is omitted, as the CDR3 cannot be located on it reliably, and the CDR3 follows TCRdb's listing.

Germline CDR1 reads LGHNA; CDR2 reads YNFKEQ. The CDR3 is 20 amino acids long, termini counted. Original analysis: Reference gene primer amplification gave nucleated cell count estimates. Generated by immunoSEQ multiplex PCR, the TCRdb table keeps only in-frame clones and is missing some. The DNA was the basis for D and trimming; V, J and clone size are from that table. The table records 300,000 to 400,000 clones, 80% to 90% of them present only once. Recruits, aged roughly 18 to 90 years, lived in 24 US areas. Sequences were obtained from PBMCs or T cells enriched from blood (not recorded which). This sequence was found in a woman between 40 and 50 years old with acute COVID-19. The V call is TRBV4-2, the J call TRBJ2-5; TRBD2, the table's D call, was not compared with the DNA. This CDR3 is CASSQDSVRGLAGGGETQYF.